The clone carrying this T cell receptor beta chain was seen many times. This CDR3 has 15 residues. V lost 0 bases to trimming and J lost 5 bases; unmatched junction nucleotides: 8. The V gene's germline CDR1 is SGHRS and CDR2 YFSETQ. The sample comes from a study of T cells in Graves' hyperthyroidism and ophthalmopathy. Amplification of TCR beta CDR3 regions used RNA as the template. The TCR CDR3 first-round RT-PCR relied on the HTBI primer set. Using its own MiXCR run on the multiplex PCR reads, TCRdb lists one record per CDR3 protein. The sample yields more than 350,000 distinct CDR3 sequences, roughly a sixth seen once.

The rearrangement joins TRBV5-1 to TRBJ2-7, with 7 bases identical to TRBD1. Sequencing was carried out using blood. This clonotype was sampled from a woman in her 30s with Graves' hyperthyroidism that later progressed to Graves' ophthalmopathy. Written as DNA, the CDR3 is TGCGCCAGCAGCTTGGTTGAAGGGGGCATCCACGAGCAGTACTTC. Protein: CASSLVEGGIHEQYF.